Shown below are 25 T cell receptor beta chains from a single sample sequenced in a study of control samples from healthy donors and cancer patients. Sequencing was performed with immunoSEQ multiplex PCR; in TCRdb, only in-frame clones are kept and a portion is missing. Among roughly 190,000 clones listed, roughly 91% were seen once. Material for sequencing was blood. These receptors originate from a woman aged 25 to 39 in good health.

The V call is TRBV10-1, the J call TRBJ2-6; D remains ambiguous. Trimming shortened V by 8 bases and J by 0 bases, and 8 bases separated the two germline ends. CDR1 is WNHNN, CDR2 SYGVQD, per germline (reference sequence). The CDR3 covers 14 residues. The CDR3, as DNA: TGCGCCAGCGGACGGACCTCTGGGGCCAACGTCCTGACTTTC. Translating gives CASGRTSGANVLTF.

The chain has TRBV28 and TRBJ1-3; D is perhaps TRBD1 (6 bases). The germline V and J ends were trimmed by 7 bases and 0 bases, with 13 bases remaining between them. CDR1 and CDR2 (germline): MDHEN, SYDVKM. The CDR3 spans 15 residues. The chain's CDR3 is CASIGTGYSGNTIYF. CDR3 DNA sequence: TGTGCCAGCATCGGTACAGGGTACTCTGGAAACACCATATATTTT.

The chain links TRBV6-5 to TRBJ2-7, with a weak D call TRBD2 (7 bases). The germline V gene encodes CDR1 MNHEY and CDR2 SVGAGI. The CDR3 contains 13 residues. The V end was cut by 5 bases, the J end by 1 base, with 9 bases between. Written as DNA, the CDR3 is TGTGCCAGCAGTAGGGGGGGGTCCTACGAGCAGTACTTC. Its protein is CASSRGGSYEQYF.

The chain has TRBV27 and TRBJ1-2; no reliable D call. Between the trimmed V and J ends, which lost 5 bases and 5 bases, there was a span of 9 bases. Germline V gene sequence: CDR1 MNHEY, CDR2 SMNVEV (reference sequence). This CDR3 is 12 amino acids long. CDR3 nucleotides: TGTGCCAGCAGTACGGGTCTGTATGGCTACACCTTC. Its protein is CASSTGLYGYTF.

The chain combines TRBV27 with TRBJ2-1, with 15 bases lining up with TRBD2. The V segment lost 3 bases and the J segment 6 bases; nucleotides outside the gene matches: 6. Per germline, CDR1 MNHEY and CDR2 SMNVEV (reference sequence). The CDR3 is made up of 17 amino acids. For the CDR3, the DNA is TGTGCCAGCAGTTTCGGACTAGCGGGAGGGCCCCCCAATGAGCAGTTCTTC. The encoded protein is CASSFGLAGGPPNEQFF.

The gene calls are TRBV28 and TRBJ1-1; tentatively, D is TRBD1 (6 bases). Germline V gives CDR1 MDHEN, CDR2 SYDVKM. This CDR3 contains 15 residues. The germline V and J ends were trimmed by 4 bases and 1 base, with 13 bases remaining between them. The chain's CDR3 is CASSSPQGSNTEAFF. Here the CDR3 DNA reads TGTGCCAGCAGTTCCCCCCAGGGGTCGAACACTGAAGCTTTCTTT.

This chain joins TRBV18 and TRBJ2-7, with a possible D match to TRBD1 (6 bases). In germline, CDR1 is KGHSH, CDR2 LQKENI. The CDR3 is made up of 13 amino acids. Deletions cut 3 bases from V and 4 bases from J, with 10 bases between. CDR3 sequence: CASSPGRGYEQYF. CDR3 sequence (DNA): TGTGCCAGCTCACCGGGCAGGGGTTACGAGCAGTACTTC.

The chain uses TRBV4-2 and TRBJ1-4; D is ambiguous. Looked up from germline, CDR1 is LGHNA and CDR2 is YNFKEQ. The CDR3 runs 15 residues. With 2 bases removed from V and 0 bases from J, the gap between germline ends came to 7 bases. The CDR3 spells CASSQPDATNEKLFF. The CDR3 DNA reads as TGTGCCAGCAGCCAACCGGATGCAACTAATGAAAAACTGTTTTTT.

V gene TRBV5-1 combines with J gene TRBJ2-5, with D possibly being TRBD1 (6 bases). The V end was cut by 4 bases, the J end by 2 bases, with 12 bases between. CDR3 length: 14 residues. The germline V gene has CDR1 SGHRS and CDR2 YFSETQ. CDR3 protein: CASSPGTRQETQYF. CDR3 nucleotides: TGCGCCAGCAGCCCCGGGACACGTCAAGAGACCCAGTACTTC.

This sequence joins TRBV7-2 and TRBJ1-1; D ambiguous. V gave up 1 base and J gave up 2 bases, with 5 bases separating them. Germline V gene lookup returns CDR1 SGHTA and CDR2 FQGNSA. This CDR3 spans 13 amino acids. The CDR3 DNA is TGTGCCAGCAGCTTAGAGGCAAACACTGAAGCTTTCTTT. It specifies CASSLEANTEAFF. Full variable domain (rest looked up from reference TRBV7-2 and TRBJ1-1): GAGVSQSPSNKVTEKGKDVELRCDPISGHTALYWYRQSLGQGLEFLIYFQGNSAPDKSGLPSDRFSAERTGGSVSTLTIQRTQQEDSAVYLCASSLEANTEAFFGQGTRLTVV.

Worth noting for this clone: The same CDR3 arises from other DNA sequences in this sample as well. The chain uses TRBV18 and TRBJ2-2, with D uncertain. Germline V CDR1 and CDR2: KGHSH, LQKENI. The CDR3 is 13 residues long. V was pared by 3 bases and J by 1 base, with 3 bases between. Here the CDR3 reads CASSPGNTGELFF. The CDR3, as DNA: TGTGCCAGCTCACCGGGGAACACCGGGGAGCTGTTTTTT.

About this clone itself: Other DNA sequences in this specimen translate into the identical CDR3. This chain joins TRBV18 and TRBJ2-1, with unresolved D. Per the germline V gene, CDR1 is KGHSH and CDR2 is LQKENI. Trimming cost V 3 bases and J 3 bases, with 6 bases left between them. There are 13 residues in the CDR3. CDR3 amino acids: CASSPGRYNEQFF. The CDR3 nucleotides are TGTGCCAGCTCACCCGGACGCTACAATGAGCAGTTCTTC.

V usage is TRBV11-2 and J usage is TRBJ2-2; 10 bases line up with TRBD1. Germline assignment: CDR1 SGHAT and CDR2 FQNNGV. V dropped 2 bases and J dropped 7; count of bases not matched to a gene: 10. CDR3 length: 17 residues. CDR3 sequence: CASSLSRGQGRIGELFF. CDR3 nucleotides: TGTGCCAGCAGCTTATCCAGGGGACAGGGGCGGATCGGGGAGCTGTTTTTT.

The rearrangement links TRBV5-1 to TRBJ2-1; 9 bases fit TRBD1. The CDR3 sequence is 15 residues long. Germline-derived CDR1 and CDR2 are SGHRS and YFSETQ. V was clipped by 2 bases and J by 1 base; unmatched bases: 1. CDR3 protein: CASSFGQGSYNEQFF. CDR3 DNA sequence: TGCGCCAGCAGCTTCGGACAGGGGTCCTACAATGAGCAGTTCTTC.

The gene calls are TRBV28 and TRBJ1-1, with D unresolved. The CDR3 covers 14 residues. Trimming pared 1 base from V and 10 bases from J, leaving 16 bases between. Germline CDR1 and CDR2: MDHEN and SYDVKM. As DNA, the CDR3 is TGTGCCAGCAGTTTATCCAGGCCCGAATGGGGAGCTTTCTTT. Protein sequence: CASSLSRPEWGAFF.

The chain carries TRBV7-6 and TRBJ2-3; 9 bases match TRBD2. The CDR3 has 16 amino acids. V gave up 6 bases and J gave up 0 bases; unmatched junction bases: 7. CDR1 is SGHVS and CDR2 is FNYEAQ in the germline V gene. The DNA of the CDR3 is TGTGCCAGCAGTCTCGGAGCGGGGGGAAGCACAGATACGCAGTATTTT. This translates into CASSLGAGGSTDTQYF. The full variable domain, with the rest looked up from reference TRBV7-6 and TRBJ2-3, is GAGVSQSPRYKVTKRGQDVALRCDPISGHVSLYWYRQALGQGPEFLTYFNYEAQQDKSGLPNDRFSAERPEGSISTLTIQRTEQRDSAMYRCASSLGAGGSTDTQYFGPGTRLTVL.

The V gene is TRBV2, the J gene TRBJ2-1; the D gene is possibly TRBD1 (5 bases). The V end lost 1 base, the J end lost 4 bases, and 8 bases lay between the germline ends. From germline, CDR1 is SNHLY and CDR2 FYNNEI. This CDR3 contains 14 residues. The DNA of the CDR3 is TGTGCCAGCAGTGAAGGGGGCGGATACAATGAGCAGTTCTTC. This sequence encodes CASSEGGGYNEQFF.

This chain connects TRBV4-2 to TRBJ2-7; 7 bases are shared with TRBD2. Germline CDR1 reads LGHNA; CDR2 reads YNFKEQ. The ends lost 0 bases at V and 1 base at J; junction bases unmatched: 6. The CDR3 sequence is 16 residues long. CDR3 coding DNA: TGTGCCAGCAGCCAAGATAACAGCGGGGTTTCCTACGAGCAGTACTTC. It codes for CASSQDNSGVSYEQYF.

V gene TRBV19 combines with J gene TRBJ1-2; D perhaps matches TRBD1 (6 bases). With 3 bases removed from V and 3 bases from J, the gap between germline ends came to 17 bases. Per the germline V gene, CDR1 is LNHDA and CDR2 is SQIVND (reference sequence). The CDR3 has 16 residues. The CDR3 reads CASSMVIGPGDYGYTF. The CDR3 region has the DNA TGTGCCAGTAGTATGGTGATCGGGCCAGGGGACTATGGCTACACCTTC.

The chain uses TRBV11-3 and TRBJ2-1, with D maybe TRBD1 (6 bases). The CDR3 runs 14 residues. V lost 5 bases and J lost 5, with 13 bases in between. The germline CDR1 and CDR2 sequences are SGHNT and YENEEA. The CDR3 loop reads CASSPGQRHNEQFF. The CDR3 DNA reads TGTGCCAGCAGCCCCGGACAGAGGCACAATGAGCAGTTCTTC.

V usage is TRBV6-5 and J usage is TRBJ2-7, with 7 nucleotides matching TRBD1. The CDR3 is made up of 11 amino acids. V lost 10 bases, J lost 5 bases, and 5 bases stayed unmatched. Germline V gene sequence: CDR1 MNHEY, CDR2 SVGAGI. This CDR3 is CATGQVHEQYF. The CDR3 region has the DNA TGTGCCACCGGACAGGTCCACGAGCAGTACTTC.

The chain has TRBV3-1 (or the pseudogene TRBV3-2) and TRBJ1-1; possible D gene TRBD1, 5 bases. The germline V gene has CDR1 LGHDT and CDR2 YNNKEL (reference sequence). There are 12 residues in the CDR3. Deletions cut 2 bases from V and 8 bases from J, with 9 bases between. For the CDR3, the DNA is TGTGCCAGCAGCCAAACGACAGCCGAAGCTTTCTTT. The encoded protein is CASSQTTAEAFF.

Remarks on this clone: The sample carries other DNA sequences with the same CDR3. In nucleotides, the CDR3 is TGCAGCGTTGGCGGGACCAACTATGGCTACACCTTC. Its translation is CSVGGTNYGYTF. The gene calls are TRBV29-1 and TRBJ1-2; D might be TRBD1 (5 bases). Germline V gene lookup returns CDR1 SQVTM and CDR2 ANQGSEA. V lost 4 bases and J 2 bases, leaving 8 bases between the germline ends. The CDR3 contains 12 residues.

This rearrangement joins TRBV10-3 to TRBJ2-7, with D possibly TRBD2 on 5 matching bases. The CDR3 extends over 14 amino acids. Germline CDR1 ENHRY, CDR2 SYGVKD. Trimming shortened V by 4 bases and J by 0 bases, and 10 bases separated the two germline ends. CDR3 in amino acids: CAISARVSSYEQYF. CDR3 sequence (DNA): TGTGCCATCAGTGCGCGGGTTTCCTCCTACGAGCAGTACTTC.

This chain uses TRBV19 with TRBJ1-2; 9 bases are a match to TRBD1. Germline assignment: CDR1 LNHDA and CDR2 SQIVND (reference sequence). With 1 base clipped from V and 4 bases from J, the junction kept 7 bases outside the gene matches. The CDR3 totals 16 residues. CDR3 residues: CASSIGLGTGRYGYTF. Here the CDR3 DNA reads TGTGCCAGTAGTATAGGGCTCGGGACAGGGCGCTATGGCTACACCTTC.